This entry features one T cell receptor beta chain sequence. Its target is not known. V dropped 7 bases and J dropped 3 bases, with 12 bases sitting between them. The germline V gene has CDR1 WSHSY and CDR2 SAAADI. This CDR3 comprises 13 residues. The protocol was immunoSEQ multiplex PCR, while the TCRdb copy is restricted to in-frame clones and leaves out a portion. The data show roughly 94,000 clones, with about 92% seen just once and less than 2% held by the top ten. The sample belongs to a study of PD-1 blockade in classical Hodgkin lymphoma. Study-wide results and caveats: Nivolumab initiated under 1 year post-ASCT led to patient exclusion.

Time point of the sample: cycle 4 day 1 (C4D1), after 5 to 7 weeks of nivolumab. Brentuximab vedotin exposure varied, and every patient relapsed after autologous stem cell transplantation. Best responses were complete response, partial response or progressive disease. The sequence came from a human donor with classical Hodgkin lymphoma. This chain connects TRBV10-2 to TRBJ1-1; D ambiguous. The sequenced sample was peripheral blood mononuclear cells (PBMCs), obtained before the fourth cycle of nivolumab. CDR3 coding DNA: TGCGCCAGCACTTGGGGAACGGACACTGAAGCTTTCTTT. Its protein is CASTWGTDTEAFF.